This is a list of T cell receptor beta chains from one sample in a study of blood T cell repertoires in COVID-19. This table comes from immunoSEQ multiplex PCR, and its TCRdb copy is limited to in-frame clones, with some not included. In the table there are roughly 250,000 clones, approximately 90% of which are singletons. The sequencing input was PBMCs or T cells enriched from blood (not recorded which). Receptors were obtained from a woman under 30 who had recovered from COVID-19. Both conserved end residues are part of each CDR3. The D gene is left open where the match is weak. Expanded clones get a size class; other rows say once, few or many, or leave the size out.

CDR3 DNA | CDR3 protein | clone size | V gene | D gene | J gene
TGTGCCAGCAGAAGAGATAGGGGCCCTCCTAATGAAAAACTGTTTTTT | CASRRDRGPPNEKLFF | NA | TRBV11-2 | NA | TRBJ1-4
TGTGCCAGCATAAAAGGACAGCTTAGCTCCTATAATTCACCCCTCCACTTT | CASIKGQLSSYNSPLHF | NA | TRBV6-4 | NA | TRBJ1-6
TGTGCCACCGGGGGCGGGGGGGCCCAAGAGACCCAGTACTTC | CATGGGGAQETQYF | NA | TRBV15 | TRBD2 | TRBJ2-5
TGTGCCACCGTGTTGGGGAGTGCCGCTTTCTTT | CATVLGSAAFF | NA | TRBV25-1 | NA | TRBJ1-1
TGTGCCAGTAGTATCGGGGACAGGGTCACTGAAGCTTTCTTT | CASSIGDRVTEAFF | NA | TRBV19 | TRBD1 | TRBJ1-1
TGTGCCAGCAGCCTACCCCCGAGCGATGAGCAGTTCTTC | CASSLPPSDEQFF | once | TRBV3-1/TRBV3-2 | NA | TRBJ2-1
TGTGCCAGCAGTGAACCCCAGGGGGTGGGTACTGAAGCTTTCTTT | CASSEPQGVGTEAFF | NA | TRBV6-1 | TRBD1 | TRBJ1-1
TGTGCCAGCAGCTCGACCGGACAGGGGAATCCCACTGAAGCTTTCTTT | CASSSTGQGNPTEAFF | NA | TRBV7-9 | TRBD1 | TRBJ1-1
TGTGCCAGCAGCTTAGTGGGGGGCACTGAAGCTTTCTTT | CASSLVGGTEAFF | NA | TRBV11-3 | NA | TRBJ1-1
TGTGCCAGCAGCACGGGACTAGCGGGGGAGAACACCGGGGAGCTGTTTTTT | CASSTGLAGENTGELFF | NA | TRBV7-9 | TRBD2 | TRBJ2-2
TGCGCCAGCAGCCCGACCGGATTAGCGGGGGCCAAGGAGCAGTTCTTC | CASSPTGLAGAKEQFF | NA | TRBV5-1 | TRBD2 | TRBJ2-1
TGTGCCAGCAGTGACACCGGGGTCGGCTATGGCTACACCTTC | CASSDTGVGYGYTF | NA | TRBV6-4 | NA | TRBJ1-2
TGTGCCAGCAGCTTACGGGACAGAGGAGATACGCAGTATTTT | CASSLRDRGDTQYF | NA | TRBV11-3 | TRBD1 | TRBJ2-3
TGCGCCAGCAGTGGGGAATACCTGGGACACTACCAGAACACTGAAGCTTTCTTT | CASSGEYLGHYQNTEAFF | NA | TRBV10-2 | NA | TRBJ1-1
TGTGCCAGCAGTCAGGGGGGTTATGGCTACACCTTC | CASSQGGYGYTF | NA | TRBV12-3/TRBV12-4 | TRBD1 | TRBJ1-2
TGCAGCGTTGCGGGACAGGGGGAAGAGACCCAGTACTTC | CSVAGQGEETQYF | NA | TRBV29-1 | TRBD1 | TRBJ2-5
TGTGCCAGCAGAAGGGACACCCACACTGAAGCTTTCTTT | CASRRDTHTEAFF | NA | TRBV6-5 | NA | TRBJ1-1
TGCAGCGTTGAAGAAGACAGGGAAATTAACATTCAGTACTTC | CSVEEDREINIQYF | NA | TRBV29-1 | TRBD1 | TRBJ2-4
TGCGCCAGCAGCGGGAGCGGGGTTTTAGGCTACACCTTC | CASSGSGVLGYTF | NA | TRBV5-1 | NA | TRBJ1-2
TGTGCCACCTCGGGGACAGACAACACTGAAGCTTTCTTT | CATSGTDNTEAFF | NA | TRBV19 | TRBD1 | TRBJ1-1
TGTGCCAGCAGCACAGGGACAGGCTCCTACGAGCAGTACTTC | CASSTGTGSYEQYF | NA | TRBV11-2 | TRBD1 | TRBJ2-7
TGTGCCAGCAGCTTAGGCGGCAGCTCTGGAAACACCATATATTTT | CASSLGGSSGNTIYF | NA | TRBV7-6 | NA | TRBJ1-3
TGCAGTGCTAGTCGGGCTGGGGGGTCCTACAATGAGCAGTTCTTC | CSASRAGGSYNEQFF | NA | TRBV20-1 | NA | TRBJ2-1
TGCGCCAGCAGCTGGCCCGAGGTTGAGAGGGGACAGAAAGAGACCCAGTACTTC | CASSWPEVERGQKETQYF | NA | TRBV5-1 | TRBD1 | TRBJ2-5
TGTGCCAGCAGCTTAGGACAGGGCCAGACTGGCTACACCTTC | CASSLGQGQTGYTF | NA | TRBV7-9 | TRBD1 | TRBJ1-2
TGTGCCAGCAGCGGAGGGACAGGGAACAATGAGCAGTTCTTC | CASSGGTGNNEQFF | NA | TRBV9 | TRBD1 | TRBJ2-1